The 18 T cell receptor beta chains given below trace back to one sample, sequenced in a study of T cell repertoires in cytomegalovirus infection. TCRdb called the reads again in MiXCR, with one record for every CDR3 protein. This sample has 650,000 to 900,000 distinct CDR3 sequences; about 28% occur once, and the top ten carry roughly 14%. Their specific antigens are unknown. Source: cultured CD8+ T cells from PBMCs, taken from culture after CMV antigen stimulation. The receptors were sampled from a human donor in good health (CMV status not recorded). Some clones in this sample may be carry-over from other donors' samples.

This chain connects TRBV10-3 to TRBJ1-2; TRBD1 aligns across 9 bases. J was trimmed by 6 bases and V by 8 bases; bases with no gene match: 7. Germline V gives CDR1 ENHRY, CDR2 SYGVKD. This CDR3 comprises 13 residues. The CDR3 protein is CAIPGQGKDGYTF. The DNA of the CDR3 is TGTGCCATCCCGGGACAGGGAAAGGATGGCTACACCTTC.

This clonotype appeared a few times. The gene calls are TRBV12-3 or TRBV12-4 and TRBJ2-1; perhaps TRBD2 as D (5 bases). With 3 bases removed from V and 9 bases from J, the gap between germline ends came to 12 bases. This CDR3 has 13 amino acids. As DNA, the CDR3 is TGTGCCAGCAGTTTCGGGCAACTAGTTGAGCAGTTCTTC. Translating gives CASSFGQLVEQFF.

The chain combines TRBV4-3 with TRBJ2-5; 9 bases line up with TRBD2. The germline V gene encodes CDR1 LGHNA and CDR2 YSLEER. This CDR3 spans 17 amino acids. V lost 0 bases, J lost 4 bases, and 9 bases stayed unmatched. Here the CDR3 DNA reads TGCGCCAGCAGCCAAGACCCAAGCGGGGGGCCGATAGAGACCCAGTACTTC. Amino acids: CASSQDPSGGPIETQYF.

The chain combines TRBV5-5 with TRBJ2-3, with D perhaps TRBD2 (5 bases). There are 15 residues in the CDR3. The V end was cut by 3 bases, the J end by 0 bases, with 11 bases between. Germline CDR1 is SGHKS and CDR2 is YYEKEE (reference sequence). Written as DNA, the CDR3 is TGTGCCAGCAGCTACGGACTGTTAAGCACAGATACGCAGTATTTT. The encoded protein is CASSYGLLSTDTQYF.

The rearrangement links TRBV29-1 to TRBJ2-3; maybe TRBD2 (5 bases). Trimming left V 3 bases short and J 6 bases short, with 10 bases between. Germline-derived CDR1 and CDR2 are SQVTM and ANQGSEA. The CDR3 runs to 12 residues. This chain's CDR3 is CSVEGIADTQYF. CDR3 in DNA: TGCAGCGTTGAGGGAATAGCGGATACGCAGTATTTT.

This clonotype was picked up many times. This chain uses TRBV12-3 or TRBV12-4 with TRBJ2-7; no clear D. V lost 1 base and J lost 6, with 7 bases in between. The CDR3 has 12 amino acids. The chain's CDR3 is CASSLGAFEQYV. The CDR3 bases are TGTGCCAGCAGTTTAGGAGCTTTCGAGCAGTACGTC.

The chain uses TRBV13 and TRBJ1-6; TRBD1 matches at 8 bases. The CDR3 sequence is 16 residues long. The germline V gene encodes CDR1 PRHDT and CDR2 FYEKMQ (reference sequence). V shed 4 bases and J 4 bases; nucleotides not matched to a gene: 6. CDR3 nucleotide sequence: TGTGCCAGCAGCTCCGGGACAGGATTTTATAATTCACCCCTCCACTTT. Amino acid sequence: CASSSGTGFYNSPLHF. Full variable domain (rest looked up from reference TRBV13 and TRBJ1-6): AAGVIQSPRHLIKEKRETATLKCYPIPRHDTVYWYQQGPGQDPQFLISFYEKMQSDKGSIPDRFSAQQFSDYHSELNMSSLELGDSALYFCASSSGTGFYNSPLHFGNGTRLTVT.

CDR3 sequence reads: CASSLVQFNSPLHF. The CDR3 nucleotides read TGTGCCAGCAGTTTAGTACAGTTCAATTCACCCCTCCACTTT. V is TRBV27 and J is TRBJ1-6; D is undetermined. V lost 2 bases, J lost 7 bases, and 9 bases lay in between. The CDR3 extends over 14 amino acids. From germline, CDR1 is MNHEY and CDR2 SMNVEV (reference sequence).

CDR3 coding DNA: TGCGCCAGCAGCCAAGAATGGGGGGTCGGCAATCAGCCCCAGCATTTT. The encoded protein is CASSQEWGVGNQPQHF. The J gene is TRBJ1-5, the V gene TRBV4-1, with D perhaps matching TRBD1 (5 bases). CDR1 and CDR2 (germline): MGHRA, YSYEKL. V lost 0 bases and J lost 2, with 11 bases in between. The CDR3 contains 16 residues.

The chain carries TRBV5-4 and TRBJ2-1; D unresolved. Germline V gene data show CDR1 as SGHNT and CDR2 as YYREEE (reference sequence). There are 12 residues in the CDR3. Between the trimmed V and J ends, which lost 2 bases and 7 bases, there was a span of 7 bases. The CDR3 sequence: CASSFQSNEQFF. CDR3 nucleotide sequence: TGTGCCAGCAGCTTTCAGAGTAATGAGCAGTTCTTC.

V gene TRBV7-6 combines with J gene TRBJ1-1; TRBD1 agrees at 8 bases. The CDR3 totals 18 residues. Germline V CDR1 and CDR2: SGHVS, FNYEAQ. V lost 5 bases to trimming and J lost 2 bases; unmatched junction nucleotides: 16. The CDR3 loop is CASSRDASGQALNTEAFF. Written as DNA, the CDR3 is TGTGCCAGCAGCCGAGACGCGTCGGGACAGGCGCTAAACACTGAAGCTTTCTTT. The entire variable domain, with the rest obtained from reference TRBV7-6 and TRBJ1-1, is as follows: GAGVSQSPRYKVTKRGQDVALRCDPISGHVSLYWYRQALGQGPEFLTYFNYEAQQDKSGLPNDRFSAERPEGSISTLTIQRTEQRDSAMYRCASSRDASGQALNTEAFFGQGTRLTVV.

This rearrangement joins TRBV28 to TRBJ1-1; D may be TRBD1 (5 bases). The CDR3 is 15 residues long. Trimming took off 5 bases at V and 2 bases at J, with 15 bases between the two ends. Germline V gene lookup returns CDR1 MDHEN and CDR2 SYDVKM. The CDR3 is CASSPTGRQNTEAFF. In DNA, the CDR3 is TGTGCCAGCAGTCCTACGGGACGGCAAAACACTGAAGCTTTCTTT.

The rearrangement joins TRBV4-1 to TRBJ1-5; 10 nucleotides line up with TRBD1. Germline V gene data show CDR1 as MGHRA and CDR2 as YSYEKL. The ends lost 4 bases at V and 2 bases at J; junction bases unmatched: 8. This CDR3 has 17 residues. The CDR3 is CASSPRQGASGNQPQHF. The CDR3, as DNA: TGCGCCAGCAGCCCTAGACAGGGGGCTTCGGGCAATCAGCCCCAGCATTTT.

The rearrangement links TRBV6-8 to TRBJ2-1; tentative D call: TRBD1 (6 bases). Germline values: CDR1 MNHGY, CDR2 SAAAGT. V was pared by 8 bases and J by 0 bases, with 14 bases between. The CDR3 is made up of 15 amino acids. CDR3 loop: CASGLFRGSYNEQFF. The CDR3 nucleotides are TGTGCCAGCGGCCTATTCAGGGGCTCCTACAATGAGCAGTTCTTC.

CDR3 in amino acids: CASWGQTSTDTQYF. In DNA form, the CDR3 reads TGCGCCAGTTGGGGCCAGACTAGCACAGATACGCAGTATTTT. The chain is built from TRBV10-2 and TRBJ2-3; possibly TRBD1 for D (5 bases). This CDR3 comprises 14 residues. The V end lost 9 bases, the J end lost 0 bases, and 13 bases lay between the germline ends. The germline CDR1 and CDR2 sequences are WSHSY and SAAADI.

The chain combines TRBV2 with TRBJ2-6; unclear D gene. V lost 2 bases and J 0 bases, leaving 14 bases between the germline ends. CDR1 is SNHLY, CDR2 FYNNEI, per germline. This CDR3 is built from 18 residues. The chain's CDR3 is CASSEFLTSSSGANVLTF. DNA for the CDR3: TGTGCCAGCAGTGAATTTTTGACCTCCAGCTCTGGGGCCAACGTCCTGACTTTC.

DNA of the CDR3: TGTGCCAGCAGCCAAGATCTGGACAGGGGCCTCTACGAGCAGTACTTC. It codes for CASSQDLDRGLYEQYF. The chain carries TRBV14 and TRBJ2-7, with 9 bases matching TRBD1. CDR1 is SGHDN and CDR2 is FVKESK in the germline V gene. The CDR3 length is 16 residues. V lost 0 bases to trimming and J lost 3 bases; unmatched junction nucleotides: 6. The variable domain in full, with the rest retrieved from reference TRBV14 and TRBJ2-7, is EAGVTQFPSHSVIEKGQTVTLRCDPISGHDNLYWYRRVMGKEIKFLLHFVKESKQDESGMPNNRFLAERTGGTYSTLKVQPAELEDSGVYFCASSQDLDRGLYEQYFGPGTRLTVT.

This chain uses TRBV6-2 or TRBV6-3 with TRBJ2-5; D is unclear. CDR3 length: 17 amino acids. V shed 4 bases and J shed 4 bases, with 22 bases lying between them. Germline V gene data show CDR1 as MNHEY and CDR2 as SVGEGT. The CDR3 protein is CASSWLPGSDQPETQYF. DNA for the CDR3: TGTGCCAGCAGTTGGCTTCCCGGATCAGATCAACCAGAGACCCAGTACTTC.